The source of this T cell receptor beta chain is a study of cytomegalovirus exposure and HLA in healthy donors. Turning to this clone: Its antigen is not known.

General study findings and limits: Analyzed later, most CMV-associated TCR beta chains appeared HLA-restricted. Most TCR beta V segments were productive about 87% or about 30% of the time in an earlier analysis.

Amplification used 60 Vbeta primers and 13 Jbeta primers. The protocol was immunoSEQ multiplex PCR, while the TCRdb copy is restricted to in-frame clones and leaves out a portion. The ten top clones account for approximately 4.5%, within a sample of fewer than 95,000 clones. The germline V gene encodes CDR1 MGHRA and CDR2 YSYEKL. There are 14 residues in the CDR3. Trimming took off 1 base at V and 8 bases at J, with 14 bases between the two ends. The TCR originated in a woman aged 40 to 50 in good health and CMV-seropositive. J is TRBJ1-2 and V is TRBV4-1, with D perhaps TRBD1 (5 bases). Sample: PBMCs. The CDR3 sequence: CASSQVGGGSGYTF. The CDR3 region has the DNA TGCGCCAGCAGCCAAGTTGGCGGGGGTAGCGGCTACACCTTC.